The rows below give T cell receptor beta chains drawn from one sample of a study of cytomegalovirus exposure and HLA in healthy donors. Only in-frame clones appear in the TCRdb table, and some are missing; sequencing was by immunoSEQ multiplex PCR. The table records under 150,000 clones, approximately 81% of them present only once. Sequencing used PBMCs. Receptor source: a woman between 40 and 55 years old in good health and CMV-seropositive. The CDR3 runs from the conserved cysteine through the conserved F or W. The D gene is left open where the match is weak. Size tells how often a clone was seen (once, few, many) or the class of an expanded clone, and some rows leave it out.

J gene: TRBJ1-1; clone size: NA; V gene: TRBV11-3; D gene: NA; CDR3 DNA: TGTGCCAGCAGCTTAGGCGCCAGGGGAGAGAACACTGAAGCTTTCTTT; CDR3 protein: CASSLGARGENTEAFF
J gene: TRBJ1-2; clone size: few; V gene: TRBV30; D gene: NA; CDR3 DNA: TGTGCCTGGAGCCCCCCAGGGAAAGAGTATGGCTACACCTTC; CDR3 protein: CAWSPPGKEYGYTF
J gene: TRBJ1-2; clone size: few; V gene: TRBV2; D gene: TRBD1; CDR3 DNA: TGTGCCAGCAGTACGGGACAGAAGTCTAACTATGGCTACACCTTC; CDR3 protein: CASSTGQKSNYGYTF
J gene: TRBJ2-3; clone size: NA; V gene: TRBV28; D gene: TRBD2; CDR3 DNA: TGTGCCAGCAGTCCACTAGGCGGGAGGCCAAGCACAGATACGCAGTATTTT; CDR3 protein: CASSPLGGRPSTDTQYF
J gene: TRBJ1-5; clone size: NA; V gene: TRBV4-1; D gene: NA; CDR3 DNA: TGCGCCAGCAGTCCTGTGGGAGACGGTCAGCCCCAGCATTTT; CDR3 protein: CASSPVGDGQPQHF
J gene: TRBJ2-7; clone size: NA; V gene: TRBV7-9; D gene: TRBD2; CDR3 DNA: TGTGCCAGCAGCCTCGCCGGGGGGGCTTACGAGCAGTACTTC; CDR3 protein: CASSLAGGAYEQYF
J gene: TRBJ1-1; clone size: NA; V gene: TRBV27; D gene: TRBD1; CDR3 DNA: TGTGCCAGCAGTTTATTTCCCGGGACAGTGAACACTGAAGCTTTCTTT; CDR3 protein: CASSLFPGTVNTEAFF
J gene: TRBJ1-2; clone size: NA; V gene: TRBV28; D gene: TRBD1; CDR3 DNA: TGTGCCAGCAGGCTCCCGGGACAGGGGGTCAACTATGGCTACACCTTC; CDR3 protein: CASRLPGQGVNYGYTF
J gene: TRBJ2-7; clone size: NA; V gene: TRBV5-1; D gene: NA; CDR3 DNA: TGCGCCAGCAGCATAGATTACGAGCAGTACTTC; CDR3 protein: CASSIDYEQYF
J gene: TRBJ1-6; clone size: few; V gene: TRBV27; D gene: TRBD1; CDR3 DNA: TGTGCCAGCAGTCCCCGGGACAGGGGTAATAATTCACCCCTCCACTTT; CDR3 protein: CASSPRDRGNNSPLHF
J gene: TRBJ1-2; clone size: once; V gene: TRBV4-3; D gene: NA; CDR3 DNA: TGCGCCAGCAGCCAAGAATGGGGAGGCCCCAGTGGCTACACCTTC; CDR3 protein: CASSQEWGGPSGYTF